This T cell receptor beta chain was sequenced in a study of vaccination and CD4 T cells after COVID-19. Turning to the study itself: Typically, post-vaccine samples were obtained a median roughly 70 days after dose two, within a range of 14 to 241.

Specified treatment: roughly ten-day PBMC culture with coronavirus spike peptide pools or control peptides (ViraFEST assay). Gathering of the CD4+ T cells, from the unexposed donor, took place before the COVID-19 pandemic (2011-2018). Relative to its sample, this clonotype is large. Its antigen is unknown. The CDR3 runs to 15 residues. Per the germline V gene, CDR1 is SGHVS and CDR2 is FNYEAQ. J gave up 5 bases and V 0 bases, and 2 bases lay outside the gene matches. Cultured CD4+ T-cell DNA underwent Oncomine TCR Beta short-read sequencing. TCRdb reanalysed the PCR reads using MiXCR and keeps one entry per CDR3 protein. In the table there are 5,100 or so distinct CDR3 sequences, roughly three fifths of which are singletons.

This TCR was sampled from a human donor in good health. The specimen was CD4+ T cells from blood, cultured in vitro. The chain couples TRBV7-6 to TRBJ2-2, with TRBD2 identical over 8 bases. CDR3 DNA: TGTGCCAGCAGCTTAGCTAGCGGGATAACCGGGGAGCTGTTTTTT. Its translation is CASSLASGITGELFF.